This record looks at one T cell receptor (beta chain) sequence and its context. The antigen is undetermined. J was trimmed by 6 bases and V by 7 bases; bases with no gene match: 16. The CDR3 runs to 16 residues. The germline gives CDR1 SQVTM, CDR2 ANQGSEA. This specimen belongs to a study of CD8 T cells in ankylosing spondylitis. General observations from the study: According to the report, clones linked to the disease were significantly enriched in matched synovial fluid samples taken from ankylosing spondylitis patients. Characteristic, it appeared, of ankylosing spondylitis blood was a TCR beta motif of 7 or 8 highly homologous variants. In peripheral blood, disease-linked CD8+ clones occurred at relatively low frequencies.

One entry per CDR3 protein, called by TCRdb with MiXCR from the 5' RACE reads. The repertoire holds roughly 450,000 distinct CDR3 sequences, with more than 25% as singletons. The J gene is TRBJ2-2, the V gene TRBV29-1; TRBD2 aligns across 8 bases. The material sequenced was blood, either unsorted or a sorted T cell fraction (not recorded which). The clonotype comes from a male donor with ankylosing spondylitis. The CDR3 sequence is CSAAESGSVIAGELFF. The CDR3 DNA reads TGCAGCGCCGCTGAGAGCGGGAGCGTTATTGCCGGGGAGCTGTTTTTT.